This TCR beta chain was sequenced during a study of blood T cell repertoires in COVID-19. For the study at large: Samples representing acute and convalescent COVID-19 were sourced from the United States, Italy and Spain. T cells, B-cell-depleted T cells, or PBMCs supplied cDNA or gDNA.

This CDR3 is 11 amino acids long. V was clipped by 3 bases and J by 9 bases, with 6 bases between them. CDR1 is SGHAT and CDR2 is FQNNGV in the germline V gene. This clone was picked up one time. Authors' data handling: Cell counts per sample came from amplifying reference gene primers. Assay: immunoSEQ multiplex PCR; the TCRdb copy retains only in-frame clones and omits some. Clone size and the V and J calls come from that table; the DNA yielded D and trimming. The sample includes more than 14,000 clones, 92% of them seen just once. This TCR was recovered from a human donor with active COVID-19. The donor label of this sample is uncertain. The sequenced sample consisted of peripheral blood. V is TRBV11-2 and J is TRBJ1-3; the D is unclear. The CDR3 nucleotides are TGTGCCAGCAGCTTGGCAGGCACCATATATTTT. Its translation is CASSLAGTIYF.